This TCR beta chain was captured by sequencing in a study of vaccination and CD4 T cells after COVID-19. Turning to the study itself: Following dose two, a median 72 days (range 14 to 241) passed before post-vaccine samples were taken.

Treatment specified: approximately nine-day PBMC culture with coronavirus spike peptide pools or control peptides (ViraFEST assay). Germline CDR1 SGHTA, CDR2 FQGTGA. Deletions cut 3 bases from V and 1 base from J, with 11 bases between. This CDR3 contains 15 residues. For this clonotype: Antigen unknown.

The Oncomine TCR Beta short-read assay was applied to DNA of cultured CD4+ T cells. In TCRdb, the PCR reads were re-called with MiXCR into one record per CDR3 protein. The sample includes about 14,000 distinct CDR3 sequences, about 51% of them seen just once. The sample consisted of CD4+ T cells from blood, cultured in vitro. The clonotype comes from a human donor who had recovered from COVID-19. The chain joins TRBV7-3 to TRBJ2-3; TRBD1 or TRBD2 may be the D gene (7 bases each). The CDR3 DNA reads TGTGCCAGCAGCTTCAGGGGGGGCGGCACAGATACGCAGTATTTT. The encoded protein is CASSFRGGGTDTQYF.